Ten or more counts support the clone carrying this T cell receptor beta chain. This sample was taken from a study of human T cells and chemical hapten exposure. CDR1 is SGHTA, CDR2 FQGNSA, per germline. The CDR3 is 14 residues long. The V segment lost 5 bases and the J segment 4 bases; nucleotides outside the gene matches: 7. Time point: patch test 1, 2 weeks after DPC sensitization. Described treatment: therapeutic diphenylcyclopropenone sensitization with weekly scalp DPC. From the RACE reads, TCRdb called clonotypes with MiXCR, one entry per CDR3 protein. The sample includes approximately 110,000 distinct CDR3 sequences, around 10% seen only once; the top ten take around 3.5%.

The sample was whole blood, taken in connection with sensitization to the hapten diphenylcyclopropenone (DPC). This chain uses TRBV7-2 with TRBJ2-5; 7 bases fit TRBD1. This TCR came from a woman aged 40 to 50 with alopecia areata. Some clones in this sample may be carry-over from other donors' samples. The CDR3 region is CASSRASGGETQYF. CDR3 DNA sequence: TGTGCCAGCAGCAGGGCCTCAGGGGGAGAGACCCAGTACTTC.